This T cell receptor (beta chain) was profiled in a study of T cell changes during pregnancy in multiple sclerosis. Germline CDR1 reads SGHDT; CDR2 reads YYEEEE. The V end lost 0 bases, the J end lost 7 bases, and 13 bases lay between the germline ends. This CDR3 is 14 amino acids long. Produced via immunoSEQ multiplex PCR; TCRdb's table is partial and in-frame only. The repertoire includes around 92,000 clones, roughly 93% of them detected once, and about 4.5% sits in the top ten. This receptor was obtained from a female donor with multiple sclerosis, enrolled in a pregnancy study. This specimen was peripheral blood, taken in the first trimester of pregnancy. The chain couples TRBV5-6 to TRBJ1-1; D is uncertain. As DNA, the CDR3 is TGTGCCAGCAGCTTGGCTTCAGTCGGGATTGAAGCTTTCTTT. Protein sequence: CASSLASVGIEAFF.